This TCR beta chain was sequenced during a study of blood T cell repertoires in COVID-19. CDR3 length: 11 residues. V lost 6 bases and J 5 bases, leaving 7 bases between the germline ends. Generated by immunoSEQ multiplex PCR, the TCRdb table keeps only in-frame clones and is missing some. The sample contains roughly 200,000 clones, roughly 80% of which appear only once. Specimen: peripheral blood. V is TRBV12-3 or TRBV12-4 and J is TRBJ1-2; D unresolved. The sequence came from a woman aged 80 or older with acute or convalescent COVID-19. The CDR3 here is CASSTHYGYTF. CDR3 bases: TGTGCCAGCAGCACTCATTATGGCTACACCTTC.